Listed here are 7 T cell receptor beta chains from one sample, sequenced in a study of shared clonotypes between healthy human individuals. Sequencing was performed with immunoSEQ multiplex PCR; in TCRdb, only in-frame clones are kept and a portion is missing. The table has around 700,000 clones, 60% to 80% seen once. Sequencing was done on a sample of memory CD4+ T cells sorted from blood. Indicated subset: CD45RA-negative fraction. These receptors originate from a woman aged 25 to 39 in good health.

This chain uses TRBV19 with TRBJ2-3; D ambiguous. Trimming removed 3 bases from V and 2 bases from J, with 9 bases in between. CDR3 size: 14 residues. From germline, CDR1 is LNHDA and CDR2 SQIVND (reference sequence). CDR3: CASSMYGPTDTQYF. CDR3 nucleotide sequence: TGTGCCAGTAGTATGTACGGCCCCACAGATACGCAGTATTTT.

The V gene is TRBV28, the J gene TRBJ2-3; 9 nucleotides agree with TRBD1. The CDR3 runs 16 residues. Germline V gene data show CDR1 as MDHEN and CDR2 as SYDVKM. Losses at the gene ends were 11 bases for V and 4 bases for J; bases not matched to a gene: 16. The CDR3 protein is CALGTGMFGVADTQYF. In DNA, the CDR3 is TGTGCCCTAGGGACAGGGATGTTTGGGGTTGCAGATACGCAGTATTTT.

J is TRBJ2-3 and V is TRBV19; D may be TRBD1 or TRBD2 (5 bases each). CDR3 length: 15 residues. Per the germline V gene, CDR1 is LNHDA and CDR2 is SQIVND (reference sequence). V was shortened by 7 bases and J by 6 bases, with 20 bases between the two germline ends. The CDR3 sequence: CASTNLVRGADTQYF. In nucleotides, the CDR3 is TGTGCCAGTACCAACCTAGTAAGGGGAGCTGATACGCAGTATTTT. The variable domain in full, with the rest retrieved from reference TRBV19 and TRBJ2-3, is DGGITQSPKYLFRKEGQNVTLSCEQNLNHDAMYWYRQDPGQGLRLIYYSQIVNDFQKGDIAEGYSVSREKKESFPLTVTSAQKNPTAFYLCASTNLVRGADTQYFGPGTRLTVL.

CDR3: CASSDSPRTGGGRRQETQYF. CDR3 bases: TGTGCCAGCAGTGACTCGCCGCGGACAGGGGGCGGAAGGAGGCAAGAGACCCAGTACTTC. The V gene is TRBV6-4, the J gene TRBJ2-5; 11 bases align to TRBD1. Germline CDR1 reads MRHNA; CDR2 reads SNTAGT. The CDR3 runs 20 residues. The trim removed 0 bases at V and 2 bases at J, leaving 14 bases unmatched.

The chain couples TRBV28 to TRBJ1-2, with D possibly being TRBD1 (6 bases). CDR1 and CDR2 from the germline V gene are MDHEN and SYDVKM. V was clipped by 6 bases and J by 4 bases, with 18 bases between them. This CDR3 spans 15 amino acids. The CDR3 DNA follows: TGTGCCAGCAGATCTAGCAGGGGTTTCATCTATGGCTACACCTTC. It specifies CASRSSRGFIYGYTF.

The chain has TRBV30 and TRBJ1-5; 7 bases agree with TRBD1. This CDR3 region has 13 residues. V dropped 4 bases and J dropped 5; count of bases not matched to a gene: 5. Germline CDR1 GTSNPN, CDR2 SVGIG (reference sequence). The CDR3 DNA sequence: TGTGCCTGGAAGAGACAGGGCGATCAGCCCCAGCATTTT. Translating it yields CAWKRQGDQPQHF. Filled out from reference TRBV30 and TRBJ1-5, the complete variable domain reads SQTIHQWPATLVQPVGSPLSLECTVEGTSNPNLYWYRQAAGRGLQLLFYSVGIGQISSEVPQNLSASRPQDRQFILSSKKLLLSDSGFYLCAWKRQGDQPQHFGDGTRLSIL.

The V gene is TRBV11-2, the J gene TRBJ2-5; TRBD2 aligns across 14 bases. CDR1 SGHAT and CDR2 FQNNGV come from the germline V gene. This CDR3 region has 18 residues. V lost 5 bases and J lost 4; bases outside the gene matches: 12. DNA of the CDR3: TGTGCCAGCAGCCCGGGACTAGCGGGAGTTACTATCAGAGAGACCCAGTACTTC. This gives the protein CASSPGLAGVTIRETQYF.